This T cell receptor beta chain was obtained from a study of T cell clonality in common variable immunodeficiency. Here immunoSEQ multiplex PCR was the method, and the copy in TCRdb shows in-frame clones only, minus some. The repertoire has tens of thousands of clones, none seen only once; the ten largest take around 0.87%. Study-level findings and limits: Shared TCRbeta clones were fewer between CVID subjects than controls. The cause of increased CVID clonality remains unclear without subpopulation sequencing.

This CDR3 is 14 amino acids long. With V trimmed by 6 bases and J by 1 base, 5 bases remained unmatched. CDR1 and CDR2 (germline): SGHTA, FQGNSA. This clone was detected many times. What it binds is unknown. The read ends 3 residues before the CDR3 terminus; that terminus is restored from the germline J gene. The sample taken for sequencing was peripheral blood mononuclear cells. The clonotype was recovered from a person between 18 and 69 years old in good health. The chain is built from TRBV7-2 and TRBJ1-1; 7 nucleotides line up with TRBD1. The CDR3 bases that were read are TGTGCCAGCAGTTTGCACAGGGGGAACACTGAA. Its translation is CASSLHRGNTE. The whole CDR3 sequence reads CASSLHRGNTEAFF.